This T cell receptor beta chain was recovered during a study of blood T cell repertoires in COVID-19. Study information: T cells, B-cell-depleted T cells, or PBMCs supplied cDNA or gDNA.

The CDR3 extends over 13 amino acids. The V end was cut by 3 bases, the J end by 9 bases, with 11 bases between. In germline, CDR1 is KGHSH, CDR2 LQKENI. Assay used: immunoSEQ multiplex PCR; TCRdb lists only in-frame clones, some missing. The repertoire has 30,000 or so clones, roughly nine tenths of them found once; the top ten carry approximately 15%. The TCR comes from a man older than 75 with acute or convalescent COVID-19. This chain uses TRBV18 with TRBJ2-2; D may be TRBD1 (6 bases). Sequences were obtained from peripheral blood. CDR3 sequence reads: CASSPTGPRELFF. Written as DNA, the CDR3 is TGTGCCAGCTCACCGACAGGTCCCCGGGAGCTGTTTTTT. Looking up the rest from reference TRBV18 and TRBJ2-2 gives the full variable domain: NAGVMQNPRHLVRRRGQEARLRCSPMKGHSHVYWYRQLPEEGLKFMVYLQKENIIDESGMPKERFSAEFPKEGPSILRIQQVVRGDSAAYFCASSPTGPRELFFGEGSRLTVL.